Shown below are 20 T cell receptor beta chains from a single sample sequenced in a study of identical twins. In TCRdb, the 5' RACE reads were re-called with MiXCR into one record per CDR3 protein. The profile shows around 960,000 distinct CDR3 sequences, 9% to 15% of them singletons. In addition, the sample was reused for a study of yellow fever vaccine responses in identical twins.

The sequenced sample consisted of PBMCs. The source of these receptors is a woman between 18 and 30 years old in good health.

The genes are TRBV29-1 and TRBJ2-7; possibly TRBD1 or TRBD2 for D (6 bases each). V was pared by 4 bases and J by 2 bases, with 18 bases between. The CDR3 is made up of 15 amino acids. CDR1 is SQVTM, CDR2 ANQGSEA, per germline. The CDR3 nucleotides read TGCAGCGTTGGAAACGACAGGAGGGCCACCTACGAGCAGTACTTC. Amino acids: CSVGNDRRATYEQYF.

The chain has TRBV7-3 and TRBJ2-3, with 9 nucleotides matching TRBD2. CDR3 size: 16 residues. Germline V gives CDR1 SGHTA, CDR2 FQGTGA. Germline trimming cut 2 bases from V and 5 bases from J; bases unmatched to any gene: 8. CDR3 protein: CASSLFGGRVGDTQYF. The CDR3 DNA is TGTGCCAGCAGCTTATTCGGCGGGAGGGTTGGAGATACGCAGTATTTT.

J is TRBJ2-3 and V is TRBV6-1, with a tentative D call TRBD1 (5 bases). CDR1 and CDR2 from the germline V gene are MNHNS and SASEGT. Trimming took off 6 bases at V and 11 bases at J, with 12 bases between the two ends. The CDR3 is 11 amino acids. CDR3 sequence: CASSLWGWQYF. CDR3 nucleotide sequence: TGTGCCAGCAGCCTGTGGGGCTGGCAGTATTTT.

This clonotype was seen a handful of times. This sequence joins TRBV12-3 or TRBV12-4 and TRBJ2-1; 10 nucleotides line up with TRBD2. V shed 4 bases and J 2 bases; nucleotides not matched to a gene: 5. The CDR3 covers 16 residues. The CDR3 protein is CASSSPSGSTYNEQFF. The CDR3 nucleotides read TGTGCCAGCAGTTCCCCTAGCGGGAGCACCTACAATGAGCAGTTCTTC.

This clonotype was seen more than once but under ten times. The rearrangement joins TRBV19 to TRBJ2-3, with D perhaps matching TRBD2 (6 bases). Germline values: CDR1 LNHDA, CDR2 SQIVND (reference sequence). The CDR3 contains 16 residues. Trimming stripped 2 bases from V and 2 bases from J, with 14 bases between. The DNA of the CDR3 is TGTGCCAGTAGTATAACGTTGGGACTCCCCACAGATACGCAGTATTTT. This encodes CASSITLGLPTDTQYF.

The gene calls are TRBV20-1 and TRBJ1-5, with 12 bases identical to TRBD1. Germline CDR1 is DFQATT and CDR2 is SNEGSKA (reference sequence). The V gene end was trimmed by 4 bases and the J gene end by 1 base; junction bases not matched to a gene: 14. This CDR3 is built from 19 residues. The CDR3 region has the DNA TGCAGTGCTATTCCTTTCCCGGGACAGGGGGCGCAGAGCAATCAGCCCCAGCATTTT. Protein sequence: CSAIPFPGQGAQSNQPQHF.

The V gene is TRBV6-1, the J gene TRBJ2-2; weak D call: TRBD2 (6 bases). V lost 6 bases and J lost 1, with 12 bases in between. Per the germline V gene, CDR1 is MNHNS and CDR2 is SASEGT. The length of the CDR3 is 15 residues. The CDR3 bases are TGTGCCAGCAGGAACCTGGGGGGGAACACCGGGGAGCTGTTTTTT. Amino acids: CASRNLGGNTGELFF.

This clonotype was observed many times. The chain couples TRBV28 to TRBJ2-3; D remains ambiguous. Germline values: CDR1 MDHEN, CDR2 SYDVKM. The CDR3 totals 11 residues. Trimming took off 4 bases at V and 7 bases at J, with 6 bases between the two ends. CDR3 coding DNA: TGTGCCAGCAGTTATGGATATACGCAGTATTTT. This gives the protein CASSYGYTQYF. Together with reference TRBV28 and TRBJ2-3, the CDR3 gives the full variable domain: DVKVTQSSRYLVKRTGEKVFLECVQDMDHENMFWYRQDPGLGLRLIYFSYDVKMKEKGDIPEGYSVSREKKERFSLILESASTNQTSMYLCASSYGYTQYFGPGTRLTVL.

A few counts support this clonotype. The chain carries TRBV3-1 and TRBJ1-1, with 7 bases fitting TRBD1. Germline CDR1 and CDR2: LGHDT and YNNKEL (reference sequence). J lost 4 bases, V lost 5 bases, and 4 bases had no gene match. The CDR3 loop spans 13 amino acids. The CDR3 sequence is CASSYGTVTEAFF. The CDR3 nucleotides are TGTGCCAGCAGCTACGGGACAGTCACTGAAGCTTTCTTT.

This clonotype has a count of ten or more. The chain recombines TRBV3-1 with TRBJ1-1; D not resolved. The CDR3 totals 15 residues. Per germline, CDR1 LGHDT and CDR2 YNNKEL (reference sequence). Trimming left V 1 base short and J 1 base short, with 10 bases between. CDR3 bases: TGTGCCAGCAGCCAAGCGATGGGCACGAACACTGAAGCTTTCTTT. Protein sequence: CASSQAMGTNTEAFF.

This clonotype appeared many times. The V and J genes are TRBV10-3 and TRBJ2-7, with D unresolved. This CDR3 spans 13 amino acids. The V end lost 6 bases, the J end lost 0 bases, and 9 bases lay between the germline ends. Germline V CDR1 and CDR2: ENHRY, SYGVKD. The CDR3 nucleotides are TGTGCCATCAGGCGCGATAGCTCCTACGAGCAGTACGTC. This gives the protein CAIRRDSSYEQYV.

Ten or more counts support this clonotype. The genes are TRBV5-1 and TRBJ2-6; D might be TRBD2 (7 bases). CDR3 size: 17 residues. Germline V gene data show CDR1 as SGHRS and CDR2 as YFSETQ. The germline V and J ends were trimmed by 4 bases and 0 bases, with 14 bases remaining between them. CDR3 sequence (DNA): TGCGCCAGCAGCCCCCTAGGGGGGGACTCTGGGGCCAACGTCCTGACTTTC. Its translation: CASSPLGGDSGANVLTF.

This clonotype was detected only a few times. V usage is TRBV4-2 and J usage is TRBJ2-7, with 8 bases aligning to TRBD2. CDR1 LGHNA and CDR2 YNFKEQ come from the germline V gene. V was clipped by 0 bases and J by 7 bases; unmatched bases: 11. This CDR3 contains 16 residues. The CDR3, as DNA: TGTGCCAGCAGCCAAGATTTAGCGGGGCCTGGAGGAGAGCAGTACTTC. As protein: CASSQDLAGPGGEQYF.

The V gene is TRBV9, the J gene TRBJ2-5; D is uncertain. The V end was cut by 0 bases, the J end by 2 bases, with 11 bases between. The CDR3 loop spans 15 amino acids. From germline, CDR1 is SGDLS and CDR2 YYNGEE. CDR3 DNA: TGTGCCAGCAGCGTAGGAACGGAGCAACAAGAGACCCAGTACTTC. Encoded protein: CASSVGTEQQETQYF.

The rearrangement joins TRBV6-5 to TRBJ2-7, with unresolved D. The germline V and J ends were trimmed by 2 bases and 8 bases, with 13 bases remaining between them. The CDR3 length is 13 residues. The germline V gene encodes CDR1 MNHEY and CDR2 SVGAGI. CDR3 nucleotide sequence: TGTGCCAGCAGTTACCACCCGGAAGTACAGCAGTACTTC. It codes for CASSYHPEVQQYF.

The V and J genes are TRBV11-2 and TRBJ1-4; no clear D. The V gene's germline CDR1 is SGHAT and CDR2 FQNNGV. This CDR3 is built from 13 residues. Deletions cut 6 bases from V and 8 bases from J, with 13 bases between. This CDR3 reads CASSQSVGEKLFF. Written as DNA, the CDR3 is TGTGCCAGCAGTCAATCTGTAGGGGAAAAACTGTTTTTT.

The chain is built from TRBV28 and TRBJ2-7, with TRBD2 matching 9 bases. The V gene end was trimmed by 8 bases and the J gene end by 6 bases; junction bases not matched to a gene: 11. The CDR3 has 14 residues. CDR1 is MDHEN, CDR2 SYDVKM, per germline. For the CDR3, the DNA is TGTGCCAGCCAATTGCGGGAGGGCCCAATCGAGCAGTACTTC. It encodes CASQLREGPIEQYF.

This clonotype appeared a few times. This sequence joins TRBV7-9 and TRBJ1-6, with D possibly being TRBD1 (5 bases). V lost 5 bases to trimming and J lost 7 bases, with 15 bases between them. Germline lookup yields CDR1 SEHNR and CDR2 FQNEAQ (reference sequence). This CDR3 has 15 residues. This CDR3 reads CASSAFDSTNSPLHF. The CDR3 nucleotides are TGTGCCAGCAGCGCATTCGACAGCACCAATTCACCCCTCCACTTT.

The CDR3 bases are TGTGCCAGCAGCGTAACAGGCACCGGGGAGCTGTTTTTT. The encoded protein is CASSVTGTGELFF. The chain employs TRBV5-5 and TRBJ2-2; D is perhaps TRBD1 (5 bases). Germline CDR1 SGHKS, CDR2 YYEKEE (reference sequence). The CDR3 is made up of 13 amino acids. V was clipped by 4 bases and J by 4 bases, with 8 bases between them. The whole variable domain, filled in from reference TRBV5-5 and TRBJ2-2, reads DAGVTQSPTHLIKTRGQQVTLRCSPISGHKSVSWYQQVLGQGPQFIFQYYEKEERGRGNFPDRFSARQFPNYSSELNVNALLLGDSALYLCASSVTGTGELFFGEGSRLTVL.

This clonotype came up a few times. The rearrangement links TRBV12-3 or TRBV12-4 to TRBJ2-1, with 9 nucleotides matching TRBD2. V lost 4 bases, J lost 4 bases, and 5 bases stayed unmatched. The CDR3 is 15 amino acids. The CDR3 region is CASSWGLASYNEQFF. CDR3 in DNA: TGTGCCAGCAGTTGGGGACTAGCTAGTTACAATGAGCAGTTCTTC.